This T cell receptor (beta chain) was recorded in a study of T cell responses to AZD1222 COVID-19 vaccine. Germline V gene lookup returns CDR1 SGHRS and CDR2 YFSETQ. The CDR3 spans 16 residues. Trimming took off 0 bases at V and 6 bases at J, with 16 bases between the two ends. Sequencing was performed with immunoSEQ multiplex PCR; in TCRdb, only in-frame clones are kept and a portion is missing. The profile covers fewer than 95,000 clones, with 75% to 95% appearing a single time and around 8% taken by the ten largest. Here the sequenced sample was peripheral blood, taken 28 days after the second AZD1222 dose. This TCR came from an adult who received the AZD1222 COVID-19 vaccine. The rearrangement links TRBV5-1 to TRBJ2-1; no clear D gene. CDR3 amino acids: CASSLVGPHLGNEQFF. Written as DNA, the CDR3 is TGCGCCAGCAGCTTGGTAGGCCCCCACCTGGGCAATGAGCAGTTCTTC.